The 25 T cell receptor beta chains below were found in one sample sequenced in a study of vaccination effects on CD4 cells after COVID-19 (dated by TCRdb to between 2021 and 2023). The library was produced with the immunoSEQ multiplex PCR assay. TCRdb obtained this table from immuneACCESS and retained in-frame rearrangements with V and J assigned. These tables miss some clones; where compared with another copy, unresolved V genes account for less than half of the shortfall, and the remainder is unexplained. Within this sample are 30,000 to 35,000 clones, with roughly 81% of them counted one time only. 15% of the sample lies in the top ten. Antigens of these TCRs are unknown. After more than 9 days of culture, CD4+ T cells were isolated with the EasySep CD4+ T cell isolation kit. Each participant received two doses of an mRNA SARS-CoV-2 vaccine, either BNT162b2 or mRNA-1273. Sequencing was performed on CD4+ T cells from PBMCs cultured without peptide, taken after COVID-19 vaccination. Source of these receptors: a human donor who received a COVID-19 vaccine.

This chain joins TRBV30 and TRBJ1-2; 7 bases match TRBD1. J lost 8 bases, V lost 5 bases, and 5 bases had no gene match. Germline CDR1 and CDR2: GTSNPN and SVGIG (reference sequence). The CDR3 loop spans 11 amino acids. The CDR3 loop is CAWSRGGGYTF. In DNA, the CDR3 is TGTGCCTGGTCTAGAGGGGGCGGCTACACCTTC. Filled out from reference TRBV30 and TRBJ1-2, the complete variable domain reads SQTIHQWPATLVQPVGSPLSLECTVEGTSNPNLYWYRQAAGRGLQLLFYSVGIGQISSEVPQNLSASRPQDRQFILSSKKLLLSDSGFYLCAWSRGGGYTFGSGTRLTVV.

The chain recombines TRBV4-2 with TRBJ2-1; 13 nucleotides align to TRBD2. The CDR3 runs 17 residues. J was trimmed by 3 bases and V by 0 bases; bases with no gene match: 2. In germline, CDR1 is LGHNA, CDR2 YNFKEQ. CDR3 nucleotide sequence: TGTGCCAGCAGCCAAGATTGGACTAGCGGGGGCTACAATGAGCAGTTCTTC. Its translation is CASSQDWTSGGYNEQFF.

This clone has more than one count but fewer than ten. The rearrangement joins TRBV5-1 to TRBJ1-2, with a possible D match to TRBD1 (5 bases). The CDR3 covers 14 residues. The V gene's germline CDR1 is SGHRS and CDR2 YFSETQ. Between the trimmed V and J ends, which lost 0 bases and 2 bases, there was a span of 8 bases. CDR3 amino acids: CASSLGRENYGYTF. CDR3 nucleotide sequence: TGCGCCAGCAGCTTGGGCAGGGAGAACTATGGCTACACCTTC.

The gene calls are TRBV7-9 and TRBJ2-3; the match to TRBD1 covers 7 bases. The V gene end was trimmed by 5 bases and the J gene end by 1 base; junction bases not matched to a gene: 9. Germline V CDR1 and CDR2: SEHNR, FQNEAQ (reference sequence). The CDR3 covers 16 residues. The CDR3 DNA sequence: TGTGCCAGCAGCCGCCCTGCTACAGGGGGCACAGATACGCAGTATTTT. Translating gives CASSRPATGGTDTQYF.

The V call is TRBV9, the J call TRBJ1-1, with 12 bases identical to TRBD1. The CDR3 totals 15 residues. V was pared by 3 bases and J by 5 bases, with 5 bases of the junction left unmatched. Germline V lookup: CDR1 SGDLS, CDR2 YYNGEE. CDR3 in amino acids: CASSAGTGGRTEAFF. The CDR3, as DNA: TGTGCCAGCAGCGCCGGGACAGGGGGCAGGACTGAAGCTTTCTTT.

This rearrangement joins TRBV30 to TRBJ1-5; D is perhaps TRBD1 (5 bases). The germline V and J ends were trimmed by 5 bases and 4 bases, with 12 bases remaining between them. CDR1 GTSNPN and CDR2 SVGIG come from the germline V gene (reference sequence). The CDR3 contains 13 residues. The CDR3 coding sequence is TGTGCCTGGGGGGGACGGGTTAATCAGCCCCAGCATTTT. This sequence encodes CAWGGRVNQPQHF.

This clone appeared a single time. The V call is TRBV5-5, the J call TRBJ2-2; D ambiguous. CDR1 is SGHKS, CDR2 YYEKEE, per germline (reference sequence). Trimming cost V 4 bases and J 6 bases, with 19 bases left between them. CDR3 length equals 16 residues. CDR3 region: CASSNPRPGVPGELFF. In nucleotides, the CDR3 is TGTGCCAGCAGCAACCCGAGGCCAGGTGTCCCCGGGGAGCTGTTTTTT.

A few counts support this clone. The V call is TRBV4-1, the J call TRBJ2-1; tentatively, D is TRBD2 (5 bases). V gave up 5 bases and J gave up 4 bases, with 18 bases separating them. CDR3 size: 16 residues. Germline values: CDR1 MGHRA, CDR2 YSYEKL. Here the CDR3 DNA reads TGCGCCAGCAGCTCACAAGCGGCCACCGTATACAATGAGCAGTTCTTC. This gives the protein CASSSQAATVYNEQFF.

The chain couples TRBV4-3 to TRBJ1-1; D gene ambiguous. The CDR3 extends over 13 amino acids. Trimming shortened V by 0 bases and J by 3 bases, and 5 bases separated the two germline ends. Germline CDR1 LGHNA, CDR2 YSLEER. CDR3 in amino acids: CASSQERDTEAFF. CDR3 coding DNA: TGCGCCAGCAGCCAAGAAAGGGACACTGAAGCTTTCTTT.

The chain combines TRBV29-1 with TRBJ1-2, with 8 bases identical to TRBD1. The germline gives CDR1 SQVTM, CDR2 ANQGSEA. The CDR3 loop spans 15 amino acids. V gave up 1 base and J gave up 7 bases; unmatched junction bases: 11. The CDR3 region has the DNA TGCAGCGTTGAAGTGCGAAACAGGGGGTTTGGTGGCTACACCTTC. This encodes CSVEVRNRGFGGYTF. The whole variable domain, remainder taken from reference TRBV29-1 and TRBJ1-2, is SAVISQKPSRDICQRGTSLTIQCQVDSQVTMMFWYRQQPGQSLTLIATANQGSEATYESGFVIDKFPISRPNLTFSTLTVSNMSPEDSSIYLCSVEVRNRGFGGYTFGSGTRLTVV.

V is TRBV14 and J is TRBJ1-3, with D uncertain. Germline V CDR1 and CDR2: SGHDN, FVKESK. There are 13 residues in the CDR3. The germline V and J ends were trimmed by 4 bases and 2 bases, with 6 bases remaining between them. CDR3 sequence reads: CASSPGAGNTIYF. In DNA form, the CDR3 reads TGTGCCAGCAGCCCGGGCGCTGGAAACACCATATATTTT.

This clone was observed a single time. The chain is built from TRBV9 and TRBJ2-1; TRBD2 matches at 7 bases. Germline V gene data show CDR1 as SGDLS and CDR2 as YYNGEE. The CDR3 has 16 residues. V trimming: 0 bases; J trimming: 5 bases; junction bases outside the gene matches: 8. CDR3 residues: CASSVAGGLHDNEQFF. CDR3 DNA sequence: TGTGCCAGCAGCGTAGCGGGGGGATTACATGACAATGAGCAGTTCTTC.

This clone was seen only a few times. The chain links TRBV3-1 (or the pseudogene TRBV3-2) to TRBJ1-5; D gene uncertain. The CDR3 has 14 amino acids. The germline V gene has CDR1 LGHDT and CDR2 YNNKEL (reference sequence). V was pared by 4 bases and J by 3 bases, with 10 bases between. CDR3 in amino acids: CASSPGWDNQPQHF. The CDR3 bases are TGTGCCAGCAGCCCAGGATGGGACAATCAGCCCCAGCATTTT.

The V gene is TRBV3-1 (or the pseudogene TRBV3-2), the J gene TRBJ1-3; D is uncertain. The CDR3 covers 13 residues. The germline gives CDR1 LGHDT, CDR2 YNNKEL (reference sequence). V was trimmed by 8 bases and J by 0 bases, leaving 8 bases between them. In DNA form, the CDR3 reads TGTGCCAGCGGAGAGACCTCTGGAAACACCATATATTTT. Translation gives CASGETSGNTIYF.

The chain carries TRBV5-1 and TRBJ2-3; D is uncertain. Per germline, CDR1 SGHRS and CDR2 YFSETQ. Trimming removed 0 bases from V and 2 bases from J, with 16 bases in between. The CDR3 contains 17 residues. CDR3 nucleotides: TGCGCCAGCAGCTTGGGGCCACGTAAAGGCGACACAGATACGCAGTATTTT. It is translated as CASSLGPRKGDTDTQYF. The full variable domain, completed using reference TRBV5-1 and TRBJ2-3, is KAGVTQTPRYLIKTRGQQVTLSCSPISGHRSVSWYQQTPGQGLQFLFEYFSETQRNKGNFPGRFSGRQFSNSRSEMNVSTLELGDSALYLCASSLGPRKGDTDTQYFGPGTRLTVL.

The rearrangement joins TRBV6-5 to TRBJ1-6, with 9 bases lining up with TRBD1. This CDR3 contains 16 residues. V shed 2 bases and J 7 bases; nucleotides not matched to a gene: 6. The germline V gene has CDR1 MNHEY and CDR2 SVGAGI. Here the CDR3 DNA reads TGTGCCAGCAGTTACCAGTCCGGGACAGGGAATTCACCCCTCCACTTT. This encodes CASSYQSGTGNSPLHF.

The chain employs TRBV30 and TRBJ1-4; no definite D call. CDR1 GTSNPN and CDR2 SVGIG come from the germline V gene (reference sequence). The CDR3 contains 12 residues. The ends were cut back, 0 bases at V and 8 bases at J, with 7 bases in the middle. DNA for the CDR3: TGTGCCTGGAGTGTAAGTTGGGAAAAACTGTTTTTT. It is translated as CAWSVSWEKLFF.

This rearrangement joins TRBV6-5 to TRBJ2-2; 9 nucleotides align to TRBD2. The ends lost 8 bases at V and 4 bases at J; junction bases unmatched: 5. The CDR3 is 14 amino acids. Germline V lookup: CDR1 MNHEY, CDR2 SVGAGI. The CDR3 sequence is CASRGSGSTGELFF. CDR3 coding DNA: TGTGCCAGCCGGGGTAGCGGGAGCACCGGGGAGCTGTTTTTT.

This clone showed up just a few times. CDR3 in amino acids: CASSKGANTEAFF. CDR3 sequence (DNA): TGTGCCAGCAGCAAGGGGGCGAACACTGAAGCTTTCTTT. The chain joins TRBV21-1 to TRBJ1-1; TRBD1, the table's D call, was not compared with the DNA. TRBV21-1 is annotated as a pseudogene. This CDR3 region has 13 residues.

The chain joins TRBV7-2 to TRBJ2-1; perhaps TRBD2 as D (6 bases). The length of the CDR3 is 14 residues. The ends were cut back, 3 bases at V and 7 bases at J, with 13 bases in the middle. Germline V gene lookup returns CDR1 SGHTA and CDR2 FQGNSA. DNA for the CDR3: TGTGCCAGCAGCTTGCCCGGGCGGGGAAATGAGCAGTTCTTC. Residues: CASSLPGRGNEQFF.

J is TRBJ1-1 and V is TRBV5-6; 7 nucleotides agree with TRBD1. The CDR3 is 15 residues long. The V gene's germline CDR1 is SGHDT and CDR2 YYEEEE. Trimming cost V 4 bases and J 1 base; bases outside gene matches: 7. DNA of the CDR3: TGTGCCAGCAGCCGGGACAGTATCCCGAACACTGAAGCTTTCTTT. Its protein product is CASSRDSIPNTEAFF.

In this sample, this clone turned up a few times. The V and J genes are TRBV6-5 and TRBJ1-5; 7 nucleotides align to TRBD1. The CDR3 length is 12 residues. Germline CDR1 and CDR2: MNHEY and SVGAGI. V lost 8 bases, J lost 10 bases, and 8 bases stayed unmatched. The CDR3 DNA follows: TGTGCCAGCCGGGACAGCCCGCTTCCCCAGCATTTT. Translating gives CASRDSPLPQHF.

CDR3 in DNA: TGTGCCAGCGCCCCAAACAGGGTATTCCAAGAGACCCAGTACTTC. It codes for CASAPNRVFQETQYF. V usage is TRBV28 and J usage is TRBJ2-5, with D possibly TRBD1 on 6 matching bases. Germline values: CDR1 MDHEN, CDR2 SYDVKM. The CDR3 runs 15 residues. Between the trimmed V and J ends, which lost 8 bases and 1 base, there was a span of 17 bases.

The chain uses TRBV30 and TRBJ2-7; possibly TRBD1 for D (5 bases). CDR3 length: 12 residues. Germline CDR1 and CDR2: GTSNPN and SVGIG (reference sequence). V lost 4 bases to trimming and J lost 5 bases, with 12 bases between them. The CDR3 DNA reads as TGTGCCTGGATCGGACGCAGGGACGAGCAGTACTTC. It translates to CAWIGRRDEQYF.

The chain is built from TRBV5-1 and TRBJ2-1; weak D call: TRBD1 (6 bases). The CDR3 runs 15 residues. Per the germline V gene, CDR1 is SGHRS and CDR2 is YFSETQ. The germline V and J ends were trimmed by 4 bases and 1 base, with 12 bases remaining between them. The CDR3 nucleotides are TGCGCCAGCAGCGCTTCGGACAGTTCCTACAATGAGCAGTTCTTC. It yields the protein CASSASDSSYNEQFF.